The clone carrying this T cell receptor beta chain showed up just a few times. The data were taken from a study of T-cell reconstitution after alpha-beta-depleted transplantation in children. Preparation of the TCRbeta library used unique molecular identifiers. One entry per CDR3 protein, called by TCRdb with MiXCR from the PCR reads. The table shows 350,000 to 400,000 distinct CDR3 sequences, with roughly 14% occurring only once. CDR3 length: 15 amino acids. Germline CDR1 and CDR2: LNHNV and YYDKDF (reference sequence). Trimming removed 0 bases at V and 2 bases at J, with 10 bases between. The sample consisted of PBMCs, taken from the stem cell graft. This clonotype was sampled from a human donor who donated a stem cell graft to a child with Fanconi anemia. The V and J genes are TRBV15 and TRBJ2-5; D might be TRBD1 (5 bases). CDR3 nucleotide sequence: TGTGCCACCAGCAGAGAGGGTGACAGTCAAGAGACCCAGTACTTC. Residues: CATSREGDSQETQYF.